This entry lists 4 T cell receptor beta chains sequenced from one sample in a study of blood T cell repertoires in COVID-19 (dated by TCRdb to 2020 to 2022). The library was produced with the immunoSEQ multiplex PCR assay. This is the immuneACCESS table as TCRdb keeps it, with only in-frame sequences that have V and J called. A part of the clones is gone; compared with another copy, unresolved V genes explain less than half, and the rest is unexplained. The sample table lists about 200,000 clones, 70% to 90% of them with a count of one. The top ten constitute over 15% of the sample. The specimen sequenced was peripheral blood. Every receptor here comes from a man aged 50 or older with COVID-19, enrolled during active disease.

The chain recombines TRBV6-1 with TRBJ2-7; TRBD1 might be the D (5 bases). The CDR3 spans 15 residues. Trimming pared 0 bases from V and 6 bases from J, leaving 15 bases between. The germline V gene has CDR1 MNHNS and CDR2 SASEGT. Here the CDR3 DNA reads TGTGCCAGCAGTGAAGCCGTATGGGGCGAGTCCGAGCAGTACTTC. This gives the protein CASSEAVWGESEQYF.

The chain carries TRBV11-3 and TRBJ1-1; D might be TRBD1 (6 bases). V was pared by 4 bases and J by 2 bases, with 11 bases between. This CDR3 comprises 14 residues. Germline V lookup: CDR1 SGHNT, CDR2 YENEEA. The CDR3 sequence is CASSSGGGNTEAFF. CDR3 sequence (DNA): TGTGCCAGCAGCTCCGGGGGGGGCAACACTGAAGCTTTCTTT.

The rearrangement links TRBV15 to TRBJ1-4; D may be TRBD1 (6 bases). The germline V and J ends were trimmed by 3 bases and 4 bases, with 12 bases remaining between them. CDR1 and CDR2 (germline): LNHNV, YYDKDF (reference sequence). The CDR3 covers 15 residues. The CDR3 spells CATSSAGTNNEKLFF. The CDR3 DNA sequence: TGTGCCACCAGCAGTGCCGGGACAAATAATGAAAAACTGTTTTTT.

This clone was observed once. V is TRBV3-1 (or the pseudogene TRBV3-2) and J is TRBJ2-7; 10 positions match TRBD2. CDR3 length: 17 residues. The J segment lost 2 bases and the V segment lost 1 base, leaving 8 bases of the junction unmatched. Germline values: CDR1 LGHDT, CDR2 YNNKEL (reference sequence). The CDR3 region is CASSQGTSGLEAYEQYF. CDR3 coding DNA: TGTGCCAGCAGCCAAGGGACTAGCGGTCTCGAGGCCTACGAGCAGTACTTC.